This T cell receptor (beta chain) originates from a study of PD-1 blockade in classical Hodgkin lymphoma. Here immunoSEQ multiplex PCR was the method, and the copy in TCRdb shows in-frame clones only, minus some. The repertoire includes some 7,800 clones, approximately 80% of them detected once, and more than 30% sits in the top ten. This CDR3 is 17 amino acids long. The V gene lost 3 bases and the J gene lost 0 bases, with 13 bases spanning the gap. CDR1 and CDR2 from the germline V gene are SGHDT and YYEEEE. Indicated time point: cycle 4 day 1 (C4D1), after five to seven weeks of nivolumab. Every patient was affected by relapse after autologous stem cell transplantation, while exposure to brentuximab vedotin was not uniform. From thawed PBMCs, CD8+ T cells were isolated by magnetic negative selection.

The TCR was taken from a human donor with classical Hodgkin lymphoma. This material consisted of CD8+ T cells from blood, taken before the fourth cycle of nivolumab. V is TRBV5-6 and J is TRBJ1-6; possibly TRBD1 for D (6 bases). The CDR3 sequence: CASSSRGSDSYNSPLHF. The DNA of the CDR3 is TGTGCCAGCAGCTCGAGGGGGAGCGACTCCTATAATTCACCCCTCCACTTT.